The clone carrying this T cell receptor (beta chain) showed up just a few times. What it recognizes is unknown. This sample was taken from a study of beta chain features in type 1 diabetes. Points from the study as a whole: A moderate, significant TCRB CDR3 shortening appeared in type 1 diabetes across four CD4+ subsets. Insertions at VDJ junctions were less frequent in type 1 diabetes patients. These patients also deleted more nucleotides at the same junctions.

Germline CDR1 and CDR2: SGHTA and FQGNSA. The CDR3 length is 15 residues. With V trimmed by 5 bases and J by 4 bases, 8 bases remained unmatched. Reverse transcribing all isolated RNA meant expressed TCRB transcripts were sequenced. The method was immunoSEQ multiplex PCR; TCRdb's version includes in-frame clones alone and lacks a portion of them. The sample lists about 280,000 clones, 14% to 15% occurring once. The genes are TRBV7-2 and TRBJ2-7; 10 bases fit TRBD2. This sequence was found in a man aged 18-30 years with type 1 diabetes. Sequencing was carried out using naive CD4+ T cells from blood. Here the CDR3 DNA reads TGTGCCAGCAGCCTCTCAGCGGGGGGGCCGTACGAGCAGTACTTC. Protein product: CASSLSAGGPYEQYF.